The rows below give T cell receptor beta chains drawn from one sample of a study of spatial heterogeneity in lung cancer. TCRdb re-analysed the 5' RACE reads in MiXCR, keeping a single row per CDR3 protein. The data hold over 25,000 distinct CDR3 sequences, with roughly 6.6% observed a single time. Sequencing used lung tumor tissue, obtained at surgery. These receptors were taken from a male donor with early-stage non-small cell lung cancer. The CDR3 runs from the conserved cysteine through the conserved F or W. D genes are given only for firm matches. A row's size may be missing; if present it is once, few, many or a size class.

d_gene	j_gene	v_gene	abundance	CDR3nt	CDR3aa
.	TRBJ1-3	TRBV12-3/TRBV12-4	many	TGTGCCAGCAGTTTCGGGGGGAGTGGGGAAAACACCATATATTTT	CASSFGGSGENTIYF
.	TRBJ1-6	TRBV5-4	few	TGTGCCAGCAGCTTGGGCCGGAAGAATTCACCCCTCCACTTT	CASSLGRKNSPLHF
.	TRBJ1-1	TRBV28	few	TGTGCCAGCAGTTCGGCGTACACTGAAGCTTTCTTT	CASSSAYTEAFF
.	TRBJ2-7	TRBV6-6	few	TGTGCCAGCAGGGATGGGGGGAAGGGAAAGGATGAGCAGTACTTC	CASRDGGKGKDEQYF
TRBD2	TRBJ2-1	TRBV12-3/TRBV12-4	.	TGTGCCAGCAGGCCGGGACTAGCGGGGTACAATGAGCAGTTCTTC	CASRPGLAGYNEQFF
TRBD1	TRBJ1-5	TRBV10-3	many	TGTGCCATCAGTGAGTCGGGGACAGTGGGGAAGCCCCAGCATTTT	CAISESGTVGKPQHF
TRBD2	TRBJ2-1	TRBV25-1	few	TGTGCCAGCAGTAAATTCCTAACGGGGGAGGGTGAGCAGTTCTTC	CASSKFLTGEGEQFF
TRBD2	TRBJ2-3	TRBV20-1	once	TGCAGTGCTGCCGATCCTAGCGGGAGCACAGATACGCAGTATTTT	CSAADPSGSTDTQYF
TRBD2	TRBJ2-2	TRBV27	.	TGTGCCACCTCCACCCTTGGAGGCGGGGGAGTGAACACCGGGGAGCTGTTTTTT	CATSTLGGGGVNTGELFF
.	TRBJ2-2	TRBV3-1	many	TGTGCCAGCAGCCAACTCTGGCGGGGGAACACCGGGGAGCTGTTTTTT	CASSQLWRGNTGELFF
.	TRBJ2-3	TRBV20-1	many	TGCAGTGCCCTCGCGGTAAAAGGGACAGATACGCAGTATTTT	CSALAVKGTDTQYF
.	TRBJ2-7	TRBV28	.	TGTGCCAGCAAAAGCAAAAAGGGGTCCTACGAGCAGTACTTC	CASKSKKGSYEQYF
.	TRBJ1-6	TRBV6-2/TRBV6-3	many	TGTGCCAGCAGTTACCGGGACGGAAATAATTCACCCCTCCACTTT	CASSYRDGNNSPLHF
.	TRBJ1-5	TRBV24-1	few	TGTGCCACCAGTGATTTGACAGGGACCCAGCATTTT	CATSDLTGTQHF
.	TRBJ1-5	TRBV10-2	many	TGCGCCAGCAGTGAAGTAAGGGGTAGCAATCAGCCCCAGCATTTT	CASSEVRGSNQPQHF
.	TRBJ1-1	TRBV3-1	.	TGTGCCAGCAGCCAGAAGGGGGTTTTTGAAGCTTTCTTT	CASSQKGVFEAFF
.	TRBJ2-7	TRBV6-2/TRBV6-3	.	TGTGCCAGCAGTTACTCGATTTCCCGACAGGTGTACTCCTACGAGCAGTACTTC	CASSYSISRQVYSYEQYF
.	TRBJ2-1	TRBV6-5	many	TGTGCCAGCAGTTTCCGGGGGGCCCTCTCCTACAATGAGCAGTTCTTC	CASSFRGALSYNEQFF
.	TRBJ1-2	TRBV27	few	TGTGCCAGCGGCGGACTGAACAGGCATGGCTACACCTTC	CASGGLNRHGYTF
.	TRBJ1-2	TRBV18	.	TGTGCCAGCTCACCTACCTTTAGTGGCAACTATGGCTACACCTTC	CASSPTFSGNYGYTF
.	TRBJ2-2	TRBV3-1	many	TGTGCCAGCAGCCAAGATTTTGGGAACACCGGGGAGCTGTTTTTT	CASSQDFGNTGELFF
.	TRBJ1-5	TRBV18	.	TGTGCCAGCTCACCGGGGACGGATAATCAGCCCCAGCATTTT	CASSPGTDNQPQHF
.	TRBJ2-3	TRBV7-9	medium-sized	TGTGCCAGCAGCCGCGGGTCCTTAGATACGCAGTATTTT	CASSRGSLDTQYF
.	TRBJ1-5	TRBV5-1	few	TGCGCCAGCAGCTTGGGCCAGGGGAGCGGAAGCAATCAGCCCCAGCATTTT	CASSLGQGSGSNQPQHF
TRBD2	TRBJ2-7	TRBV20-1	many	TGCAGTGCTCCCAACCCCGGACTAGACGAGCAGTACTTC	CSAPNPGLDEQYF
.	TRBJ2-2	TRBV2	many	TGTGCCAGCAGACAGACGAACACCGGGGAGCTGTTTTTT	CASRQTNTGELFF
.	TRBJ1-2	TRBV20-1	many	TGCAGTGCTTATTACTTGGGAATCAACTATGGCTACACCTTC	CSAYYLGINYGYTF
TRBD1	TRBJ2-7	TRBV20-1	many	TGCAGTGCTAGAGGAACGGGACAGGGATCAAACTCCTACGAGCAGTACTTC	CSARGTGQGSNSYEQYF
.	TRBJ1-2	TRBV3-1	few	TGTGCCAGCAGCCAAGATAGGCAGAACTATGGCTACACCTTC	CASSQDRQNYGYTF
.	TRBJ2-6	TRBV5-6	.	TGTGCCAGCAGATGGGGGGCCGGGGCCAACGTCCTGACTTTC	CASRWGAGANVLTF
TRBD1	TRBJ1-2	TRBV19	few	TGTGCCAGTAGGATCAGGGGGGACTATGGCTACACCTTC	CASRIRGDYGYTF
.	TRBJ1-1	TRBV20-1	many	TGCAGTGCTTCGTCCTTACGGATGAACACTGAAGCTTTCTTT	CSASSLRMNTEAFF
.	TRBJ1-2	TRBV3-1	many	TGTGCCAGCAGCCAAATCGACTATGGCTACACCTTC	CASSQIDYGYTF
.	TRBJ2-7	TRBV20-1	many	TGCAGTGCTCGCTCCTACTTAGTTGCTCGGGCGGCCGAGCAGTACTTC	CSARSYLVARAAEQYF
.	TRBJ1-4	TRBV7-9	many	TGTGCCAGCAGCCCTAGCGGGGGACTTGAAAAACTGTTTTTT	CASSPSGGLEKLFF
.	TRBJ2-1	TRBV14	many	TGTGCCAGCAGCCAATTCCGGGATGGAGAGCAGTTCTTC	CASSQFRDGEQFF
.	TRBJ2-4	TRBV27	many	TGTGCCAGCAGTTTATTAGCAGCCAGGGCCAAAAACATTCAGTACTTC	CASSLLAARAKNIQYF
.	TRBJ1-3	TRBV28	few	TGTGCCAGCAGTTGGGGAGCTGGAAACACCATATATTTT	CASSWGAGNTIYF
TRBD2	TRBJ2-7	TRBV9	few	TGTGCCAGCAGCGCCCATAGGACTAGCGGGGTATACGAGCAGTACTTC	CASSAHRTSGVYEQYF
.	TRBJ1-5	TRBV20-1	many	TGCAGTGCTAGCCGATCAGGGAGCAATCAGCCCCAGCATTTT	CSASRSGSNQPQHF
TRBD1	TRBJ2-3	TRBV4-1	few	TGCGCCAGCAGCCGAATCTCAGGGGGCGTTGGGTCAGATACGCAGTATTTT	CASSRISGGVGSDTQYF
TRBD1	TRBJ2-3	TRBV5-6	.	TGTGCCAGCAGCTTACAGGGGGGCACAGATACGCAGTATTTT	CASSLQGGTDTQYF
TRBD1	TRBJ1-6	TRBV20-1	many	TGCAGTGCCAGGACAGGGTCGGCTTCACCCCTCCACTTT	CSARTGSASPLHF
TRBD2	TRBJ2-6	TRBV11-2	.	TGTGCCAGCAGCTTGCGGGGGGCGCCCGGGACCAACGTCCTGACTTTC	CASSLRGAPGTNVLTF